A single TCR beta chain is shown here with its context. Antigen specificity is unknown. Other nucleotide sequences from this sample produce the same CDR3. This specimen belongs to a study of shared clonotypes between healthy human individuals. Per germline, CDR1 KGHSH and CDR2 LQKENI. Trimming cost V 6 bases and J 0 bases, with 8 bases left between them. The CDR3 extends over 13 amino acids. The study drew all its donors from Caucasian adults living in Nashville, Tennessee. Sequencing was performed with immunoSEQ multiplex PCR; in TCRdb, only in-frame clones are kept and a portion is missing. The table includes 1.4 million to 1.5 million clones, roughly 95% detected once. Study-level points and caveats: Researchers sampled blood only, noting tissue repertoires likely differ.

This clonotype originated in a man aged 25-40 years in good health. The specimen was naive CD4+ T cells sorted from blood. The subset is: CD45RA+ positively selected. The chain carries TRBV18 and TRBJ1-1, with D unclear. The CDR3 DNA follows: TGTGCCAGCTCGCCCGACCTGAACACTGAAGCTTTCTTT. This sequence encodes CASSPDLNTEAFF.